The 20 T cell receptor beta chains given below trace back to one sample, sequenced in a study of T-cell memory formation after mild COVID-19. TCRdb independently ran MiXCR on the 5' RACE reads; one entry per CDR3 protein. The data hold some 410,000 distinct CDR3 sequences, with less than 25% observed a single time. Sequenced sample: PBMCs or a T cell subset sorted from them (not recorded which). The receptors here all came from an adult woman who had mild COVID-19 (a few samples of this study predate the infection). Cell type and time point are not known.

This clonotype was picked up a small number of times. The rearrangement links TRBV2 to TRBJ1-1; D is undetermined. The length of the CDR3 is 18 residues. V was trimmed by 6 bases and J by 1 base, leaving 24 bases between them. CDR1 is SNHLY, CDR2 FYNNEI, per germline. The CDR3 DNA is TGTGCCAGCAGCGCTGGTGGGCACTACACCCCAAAGAACACTGAAGCTTTCTTT. Translated: CASSAGGHYTPKNTEAFF.

The count of this clonotype is one. The chain has TRBV9 and TRBJ2-1, with 7 bases aligning to TRBD2. From germline, CDR1 is SGDLS and CDR2 YYNGEE. This CDR3 spans 15 amino acids. Unmatched junction bases numbered 3, after V lost 0 bases and J lost 3 bases. This chain's CDR3 is CASSVGTSDYNEQFF. The CDR3 region has the DNA TGTGCCAGCAGCGTAGGAACTAGCGACTACAATGAGCAGTTCTTC.

This clonotype was seen a few times. V gene TRBV5-1 combines with J gene TRBJ2-2, with 8 bases fitting TRBD2. Germline V gives CDR1 SGHRS, CDR2 YFSETQ. This CDR3 has 17 amino acids. V gave up 4 bases and J gave up 7 bases; unmatched junction bases: 15. Here the CDR3 DNA reads TGCGCCAGCAGCCCTCCCGGGACTAGTGACTTCGGCGGGGAGCTGTTTTTT. Translation gives CASSPPGTSDFGGELFF.

The sample holds many counts of this clonotype. This rearrangement joins TRBV7-6 to TRBJ2-5; D is unresolved. Germline V CDR1 and CDR2: SGHVS, FNYEAQ. CDR3 length equals 11 residues. V dropped 7 bases and J dropped 5 bases, with 8 bases sitting between them. CDR3 sequence reads: CASTLAETQYF. Written as DNA, the CDR3 is TGTGCCAGCACCCTCGCCGAGACCCAGTACTTC. Combining the CDR3 with reference TRBV7-6 and TRBJ2-5 gives the whole variable domain GAGVSQSPRYKVTKRGQDVALRCDPISGHVSLYWYRQALGQGPEFLTYFNYEAQQDKSGLPNDRFSAERPEGSISTLTIQRTEQRDSAMYRCASTLAETQYFGPGTRLLVL.

The CDR3 DNA is TGTGCCACCAGTGATTTGCTCCCAGATACGCAGTATTTT. It is translated as CATSDLLPDTQYF. The chain has TRBV24-1 and TRBJ2-3; D gene uncertain. Trimming shortened V by 0 bases and J by 4 bases, and 4 bases separated the two germline ends. Germline CDR1 and CDR2: KGHDR and SFDVKD. This CDR3 has 13 amino acids.

The chain joins TRBV9 to TRBJ2-1; 9 bases line up with TRBD2. Germline lookup yields CDR1 SGDLS and CDR2 YYNGEE. The CDR3 totals 16 residues. V lost 4 bases, J lost 7 bases, and 12 bases stayed unmatched. The CDR3 DNA is TGTGCCAGCAGCTATCCCTTGGCGGGGGGGCCGAATGAGCAGTTCTTC. Protein: CASSYPLAGGPNEQFF.

CDR3: CSVKIRGGSGTEAFF. In DNA, the CDR3 is TGCAGCGTTAAGATCAGGGGGGGCTCGGGCACTGAAGCTTTCTTT. The rearrangement links TRBV29-1 to TRBJ1-1; 7 nucleotides line up with TRBD1. This CDR3 is 15 amino acids long. Losses at the gene ends were 5 bases for V and 4 bases for J; bases not matched to a gene: 13. The germline V gene has CDR1 SQVTM and CDR2 ANQGSEA.

Only a few counts were recorded for this clonotype. The chain combines TRBV5-1 with TRBJ2-6, with 8 bases that match TRBD1. The germline CDR1 and CDR2 sequences are SGHRS and YFSETQ. Trimming at V came to 0 bases and at J to 0 bases, leaving 2 bases not matched to a gene. This CDR3 spans 17 amino acids. This CDR3 reads CASSLGTGTSGANVLTF. CDR3 in DNA: TGCGCCAGCAGCTTGGGGACAGGGACCTCTGGGGCCAACGTCCTGACTTTC.

This chain connects TRBV12-3 or TRBV12-4 to TRBJ2-3, with 14 bases fitting TRBD2. The CDR3 runs to 18 residues. V shed 6 bases, J shed 0 bases, and the junction held 8 bases outside the gene matches. CDR3 in amino acids: CASSTGTSGSWSTDTQYF. CDR3 nucleotides: TGTGCCAGCAGCACCGGGACTAGCGGGAGTTGGAGCACAGATACGCAGTATTTT.

This chain connects TRBV7-9 to TRBJ1-5; 10 bases are shared with TRBD1. The V segment lost 3 bases and the J segment 9 bases; nucleotides outside the gene matches: 14. CDR1 and CDR2 from the germline V gene are SEHNR and FQNEAQ (reference sequence). This CDR3 has 17 amino acids. Here the CDR3 DNA reads TGTGCCAGCAGCTTGGGGATGATCCGGGACAGGGGAAGGCCCCAGCATTTT. Its protein is CASSLGMIRDRGRPQHF.

In its sample, this clonotype was seen a few times. The rearrangement links TRBV5-6 to TRBJ2-1, with a possible D match to TRBD1 (5 bases). Germline V gene data show CDR1 as SGHDT and CDR2 as YYEEEE. The V gene lost 5 bases and the J gene lost 4 bases, with 16 bases spanning the gap. The CDR3 extends over 15 amino acids. CDR3 sequence: CASRPAGNLYNEQFF. The CDR3 coding sequence is TGTGCCAGCAGACCCGCAGGGAATCTGTACAATGAGCAGTTCTTC.

The rearrangement uses TRBV12-3 or TRBV12-4 and TRBJ2-1; no firm D call. This CDR3 has 12 residues. V lost 1 base and J lost 13, with 11 bases in between. CDR3 in amino acids: CASSLGVYHQFF. CDR3 DNA sequence: TGTGCCAGCAGTTTAGGAGTCTACCATCAGTTCTTC.

V is TRBV7-3 and J is TRBJ2-1; D possibly uses TRBD1 or TRBD2 (5 bases each). The CDR3 length is 15 residues. V gave up 2 bases and J gave up 5 bases, with 13 bases separating them. The germline gives CDR1 SGHTA, CDR2 FQGTGA. Written as DNA, the CDR3 is TGTGCCAGCAGCTTAGATCTCGGGGCGCACAATGAGCAGTTCTTC. It specifies CASSLDLGAHNEQFF.

V and J are TRBV6-1 and TRBJ1-6, with TRBD1 matching over 8 bases. Per germline, CDR1 MNHNS and CDR2 SASEGT. The CDR3 has 18 amino acids. The V and J ends lost 5 bases and 0 bases, in that order; junction bases with no gene match: 9. The CDR3 loop reads CASSPAGGQSSYNSPLHF. CDR3 DNA: TGTGCCAGCAGTCCCGCAGGGGGCCAAAGCTCCTATAATTCACCCCTCCACTTT.

This clonotype was seen a handful of times. J is TRBJ1-1 and V is TRBV28; the D is unclear. CDR1 and CDR2 from the germline V gene are MDHEN and SYDVKM. V was cut by 0 bases and J by 7 bases, with 6 bases left in between. The CDR3 is made up of 12 amino acids. CDR3 loop: CASSLWAVEAFF. The CDR3 nucleotides read TGTGCCAGCAGTTTATGGGCGGTTGAAGCTTTCTTT.

The chain combines TRBV11-3 with TRBJ2-1; 7 nucleotides agree with TRBD2. The CDR3 consists of 13 residues. Germline values: CDR1 SGHNT, CDR2 YENEEA. The junction had 4 bases not matched to a gene; V was cut back by 4 bases and J by 7 bases. CDR3 loop: CASSSGGSNEQFF. DNA for the CDR3: TGTGCCAGCAGCTCCGGGGGGAGTAATGAGCAGTTCTTC.

The CDR3 bases are TGTGCCACCAGTGGTTTCACGGATACTGAAGCTTTCTTT. Protein: CATSGFTDTEAFF. V usage is TRBV24-1 and J usage is TRBJ1-1; D unresolved. Germline V CDR1 and CDR2: KGHDR, SFDVKD. The CDR3 runs 13 residues. The V gene lost 5 bases and the J gene lost 5 bases, with 11 bases spanning the gap.

The rearrangement links TRBV19 to TRBJ1-1; 7 bases match TRBD1. This CDR3 is built from 15 residues. Per germline, CDR1 LNHDA and CDR2 SQIVND (reference sequence). Losses at the gene ends were 6 bases for V and 7 bases for J; bases not matched to a gene: 14. CDR3 sequence: CASSHRDSPLGEAFF. CDR3 DNA: TGTGCCAGTAGCCATCGGGACAGCCCTTTGGGTGAAGCTTTCTTT.

This clonotype was detected only a few times. V and J are TRBV6-5 and TRBJ1-1, with D maybe TRBD1 (6 bases). The V end was cut by 2 bases, the J end by 4 bases, with 11 bases between. The germline CDR1 and CDR2 sequences are MNHEY and SVGAGI. This CDR3 has 14 amino acids. In nucleotides, the CDR3 is TGTGCCAGCAGTTACGAGGGGGGGATCACTGAAGCTTTCTTT. Amino acid sequence: CASSYEGGITEAFF.

CDR3 in amino acids: CASSEDELASTDTQYF. CDR3 DNA: TGTGCCAGCAGTGAAGACGAACTCGCTAGCACAGATACGCAGTATTTT. The chain couples TRBV6-1 to TRBJ2-3, with D uncertain. The V end lost 1 base, the J end lost 0 bases, and 11 bases lay between the germline ends. From germline, CDR1 is MNHNS and CDR2 SASEGT. This CDR3 region has 16 residues.